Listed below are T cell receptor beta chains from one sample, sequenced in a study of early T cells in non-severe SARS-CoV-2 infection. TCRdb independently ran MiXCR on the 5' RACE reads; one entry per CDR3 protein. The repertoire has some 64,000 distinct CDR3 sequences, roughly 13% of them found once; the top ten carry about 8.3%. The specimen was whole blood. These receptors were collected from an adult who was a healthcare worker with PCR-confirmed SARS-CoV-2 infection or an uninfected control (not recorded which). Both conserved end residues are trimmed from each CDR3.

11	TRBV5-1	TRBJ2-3	ASSPDPRATQY
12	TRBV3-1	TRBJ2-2	ASSQGQITGELF
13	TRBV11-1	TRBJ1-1	ASSFNGQGNTEAF
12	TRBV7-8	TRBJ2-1	ASSFRDTYNEQF
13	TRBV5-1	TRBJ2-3	ASSLDTRYTDTQY
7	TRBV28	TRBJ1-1	AALYEAF
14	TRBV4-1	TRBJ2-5	ASSQERASGRGGRY
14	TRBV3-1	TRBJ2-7	ASSQPGQGRSYEQY
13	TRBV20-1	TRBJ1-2	SAPGSGRSNYGYT
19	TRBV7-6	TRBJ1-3	ASSSPGQGSSTTSSGNTIY
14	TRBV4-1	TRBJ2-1	ASSQDPSGIYNEQF
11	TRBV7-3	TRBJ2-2	ASSSAGTGELF
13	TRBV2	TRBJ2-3	ASRSAGSFTDTQY
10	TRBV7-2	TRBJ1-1	ASSSLDRVAF
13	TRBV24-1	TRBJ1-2	ATSPSTGRMSGYT
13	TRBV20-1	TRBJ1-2	SATSSGDLGGGYT
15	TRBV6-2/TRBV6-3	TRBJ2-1	ASSYSRLAIDYNEQF
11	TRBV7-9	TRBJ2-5	ASAFPGRETQY
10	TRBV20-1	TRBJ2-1	SAGTFYNEQF
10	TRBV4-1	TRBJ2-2	ASSQVGGELF
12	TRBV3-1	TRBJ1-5	ASSQPGANQPQH
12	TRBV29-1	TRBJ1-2	SVRGQGDNYGYT
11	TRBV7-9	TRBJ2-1	ASSLSGRNEQF
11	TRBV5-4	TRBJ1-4	ASSLPGGEKLF
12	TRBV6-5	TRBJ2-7	ASSYSGPGVEQY
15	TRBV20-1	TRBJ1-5	SARDRGRLTGNQPQH
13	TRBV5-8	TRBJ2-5	ASSFRPLVRETQY
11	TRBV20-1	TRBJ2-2	SAFLARTGELF
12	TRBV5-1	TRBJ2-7	ASSLQQGRHEQY
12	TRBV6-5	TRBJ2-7	ASSPGLVAYEQY